The sequence of this TCR beta chain was determined in a study of cytomegalovirus exposure and HLA in healthy donors. Findings and limits, study-wide: From TCR beta sequences, most subjects' HLA-A and HLA-B alleles were reportedly predicted accurately.

In regard to this clone: The antigen remains undetermined.

PCR amplification relied on 60 Vbeta primers (plus 13 Jbeta primers). Some clones are missing from TCRdb's copy, which holds only in-frame ones; the method was immunoSEQ multiplex PCR. The table includes about 160,000 clones, approximately 84% detected once. The sequenced sample consisted of PBMCs. The TCR was taken from a man aged 18-30 years in good health and CMV-seropositive.

The CDR3 sequence: CASKSYGGQTSDTIYF. CDR3 nucleotide sequence: TGTGCCAGTAAATCGTACGGTGGACAAACGTCGGACACCATATATTTT. The chain joins TRBV19 to TRBJ1-3, with a possible D match to TRBD1 (5 bases). This CDR3 region has 16 residues. The germline gives CDR1 LNHDA, CDR2 SQIVND (reference sequence). Trimming shortened V by 7 bases and J by 8 bases, and 24 bases separated the two germline ends.